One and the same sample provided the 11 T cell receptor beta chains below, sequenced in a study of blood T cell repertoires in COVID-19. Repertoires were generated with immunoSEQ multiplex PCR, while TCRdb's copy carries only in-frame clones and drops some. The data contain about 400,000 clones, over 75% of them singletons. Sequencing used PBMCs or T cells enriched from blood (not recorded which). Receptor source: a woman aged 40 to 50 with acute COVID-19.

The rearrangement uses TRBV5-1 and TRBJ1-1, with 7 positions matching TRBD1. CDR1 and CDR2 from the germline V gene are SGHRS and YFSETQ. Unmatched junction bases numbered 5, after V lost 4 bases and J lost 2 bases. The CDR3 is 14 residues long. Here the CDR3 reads CASSPRGLNTEAFF. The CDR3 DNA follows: TGCGCCAGCAGCCCGAGGGGGCTTAACACTGAAGCTTTCTTT.

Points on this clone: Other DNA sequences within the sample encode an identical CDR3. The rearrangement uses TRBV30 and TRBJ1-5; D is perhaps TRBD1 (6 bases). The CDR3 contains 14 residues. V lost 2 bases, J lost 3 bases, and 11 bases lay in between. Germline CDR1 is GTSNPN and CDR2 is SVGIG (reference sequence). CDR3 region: CAWSPGHLNQPQHF. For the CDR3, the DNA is TGTGCCTGGAGTCCGGGACACCTCAATCAGCCCCAGCATTTT.

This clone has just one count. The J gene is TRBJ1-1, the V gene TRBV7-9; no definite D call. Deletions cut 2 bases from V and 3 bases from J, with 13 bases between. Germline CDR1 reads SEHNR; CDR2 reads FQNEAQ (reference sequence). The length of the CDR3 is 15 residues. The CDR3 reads CASSLFGAGDTEAFF. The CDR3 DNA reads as TGTGCCAGCAGCTTATTTGGTGCCGGGGACACTGAAGCTTTCTTT. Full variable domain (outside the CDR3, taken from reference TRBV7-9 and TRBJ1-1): DTGVSQNPRHKITKRGQNVTFRCDPISEHNRLYWYRQTLGQGPEFLTYFQNEAQLEKSRLLSDRFSAERPKGSFSTLEIQRTEQGDSAMYLCASSLFGAGDTEAFFGQGTRLTVV.

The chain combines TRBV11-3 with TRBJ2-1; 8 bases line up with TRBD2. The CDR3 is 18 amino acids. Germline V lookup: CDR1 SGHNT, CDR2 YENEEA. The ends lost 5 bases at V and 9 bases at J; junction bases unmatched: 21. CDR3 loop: CASSPIPTIVRGGGEQFF. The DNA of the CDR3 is TGTGCCAGCAGCCCGATCCCTACTATTGTACGGGGGGGCGGTGAGCAGTTCTTC.

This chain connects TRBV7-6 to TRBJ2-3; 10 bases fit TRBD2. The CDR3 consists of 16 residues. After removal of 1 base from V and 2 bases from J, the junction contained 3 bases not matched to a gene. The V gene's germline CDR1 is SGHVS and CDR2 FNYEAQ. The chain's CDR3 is CASSLVLAGSTDTQYF. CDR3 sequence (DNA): TGTGCCAGCAGCTTAGTACTAGCGGGGTCCACAGATACGCAGTATTTT. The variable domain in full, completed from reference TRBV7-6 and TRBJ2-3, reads GAGVSQSPRYKVTKRGQDVALRCDPISGHVSLYWYRQALGQGPEFLTYFNYEAQQDKSGLPNDRFSAERPEGSISTLTIQRTEQRDSAMYRCASSLVLAGSTDTQYFGPGTRLTVL.

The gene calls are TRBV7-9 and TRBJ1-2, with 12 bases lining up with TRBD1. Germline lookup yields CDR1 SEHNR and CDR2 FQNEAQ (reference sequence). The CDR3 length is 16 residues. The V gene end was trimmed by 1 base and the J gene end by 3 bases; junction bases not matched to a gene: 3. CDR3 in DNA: TGTGCCAGCAGCTTAGGGGGGACAGGGGGCGACTATGGCTACACCTTC. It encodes CASSLGGTGGDYGYTF.

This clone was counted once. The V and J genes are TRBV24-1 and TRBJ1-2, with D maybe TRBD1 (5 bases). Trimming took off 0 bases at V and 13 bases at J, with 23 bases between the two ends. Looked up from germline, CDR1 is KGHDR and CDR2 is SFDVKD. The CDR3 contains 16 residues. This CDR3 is CATSDLHTLLGGAGTF. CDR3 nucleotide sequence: TGTGCCACCAGTGATTTGCATACGCTTTTGGGCGGGGCGGGCACCTTC.

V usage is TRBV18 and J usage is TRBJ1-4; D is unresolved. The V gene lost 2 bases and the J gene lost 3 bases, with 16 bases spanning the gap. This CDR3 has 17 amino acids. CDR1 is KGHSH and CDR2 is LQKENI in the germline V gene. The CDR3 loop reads CASSPVTGIIANEKLFF. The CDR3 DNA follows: TGTGCCAGCTCACCAGTGACCGGGATTATTGCTAATGAAAAACTGTTTTTT.

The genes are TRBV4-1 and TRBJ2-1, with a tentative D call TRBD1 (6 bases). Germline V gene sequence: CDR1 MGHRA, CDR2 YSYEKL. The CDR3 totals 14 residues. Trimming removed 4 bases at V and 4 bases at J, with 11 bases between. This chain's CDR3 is CASSPGHQYNEQFF. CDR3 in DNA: TGCGCCAGCAGCCCGGGACATCAATACAATGAGCAGTTCTTC.

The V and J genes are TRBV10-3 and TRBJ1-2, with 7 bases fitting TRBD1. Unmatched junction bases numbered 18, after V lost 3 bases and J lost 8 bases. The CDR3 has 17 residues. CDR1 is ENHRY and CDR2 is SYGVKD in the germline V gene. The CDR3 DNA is TGTGCCATCAGTGACTCACCCAGCCGACAGGGAGGAAGAGGCTACACCTTC. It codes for CAISDSPSRQGGRGYTF.

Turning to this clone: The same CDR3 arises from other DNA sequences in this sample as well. The CDR3 is CASSPRDRDTEAFF. The CDR3 DNA follows: TGTGCCAGCTCACCACGGGACAGGGACACTGAAGCTTTCTTT. This chain joins TRBV18 and TRBJ1-1; 9 bases are a match to TRBD1. This CDR3 has 14 amino acids. J was trimmed by 3 bases and V by 1 base; bases with no gene match: 0. Germline CDR1 is KGHSH and CDR2 is LQKENI. Variable domain in full (rest from reference TRBV18 and TRBJ1-1): NAGVMQNPRHLVRRRGQEARLRCSPMKGHSHVYWYRQLPEEGLKFMVYLQKENIIDESGMPKERFSAEFPKEGPSILRIQQVVRGDSAAYFCASSPRDRDTEAFFGQGTRLTVV.